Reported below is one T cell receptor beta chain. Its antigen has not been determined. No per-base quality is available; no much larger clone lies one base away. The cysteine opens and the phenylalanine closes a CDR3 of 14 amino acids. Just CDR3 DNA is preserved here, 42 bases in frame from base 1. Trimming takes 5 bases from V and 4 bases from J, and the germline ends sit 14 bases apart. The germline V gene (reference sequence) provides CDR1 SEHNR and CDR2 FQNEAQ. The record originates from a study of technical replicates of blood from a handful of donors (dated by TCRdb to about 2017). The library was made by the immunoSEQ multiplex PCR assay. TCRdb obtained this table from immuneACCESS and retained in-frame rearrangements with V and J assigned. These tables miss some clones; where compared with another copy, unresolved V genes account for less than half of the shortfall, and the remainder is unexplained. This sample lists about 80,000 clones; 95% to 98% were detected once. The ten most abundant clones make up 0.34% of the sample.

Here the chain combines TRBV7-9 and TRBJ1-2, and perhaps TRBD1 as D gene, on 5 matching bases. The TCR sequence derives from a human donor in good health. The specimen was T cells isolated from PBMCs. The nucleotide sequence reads TGTGCCAGCAGCACTCAAAATACAGGCTATGGCTACACCTTC. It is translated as CASSTQNTGYGYTF. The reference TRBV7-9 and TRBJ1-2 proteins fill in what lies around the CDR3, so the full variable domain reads DTGVSQNPRHKITKRGQNVTFRCDPISEHNRLYWYRQTLGQGPEFLTYFQNEAQLEKSRLLSDRFSAERPKGSFSTLEIQRTEQGDSAMYLCASSTQNTGYGYTFGSGTRLTVV.